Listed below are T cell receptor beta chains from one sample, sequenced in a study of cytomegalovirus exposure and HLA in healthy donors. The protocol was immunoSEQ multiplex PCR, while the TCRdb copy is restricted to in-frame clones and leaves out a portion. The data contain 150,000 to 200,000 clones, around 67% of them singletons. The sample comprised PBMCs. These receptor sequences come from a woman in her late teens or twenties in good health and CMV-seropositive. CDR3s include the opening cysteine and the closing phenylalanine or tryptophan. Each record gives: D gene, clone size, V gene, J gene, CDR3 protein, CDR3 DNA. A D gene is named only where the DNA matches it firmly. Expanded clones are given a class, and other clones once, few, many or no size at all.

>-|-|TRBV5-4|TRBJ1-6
CASSSTYRNSPLHF
TGTGCCAGCAGCTCCACTTACAGGAATTCACCCCTCCACTTT
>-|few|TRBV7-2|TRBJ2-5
CASSLRGGHGETQYF
TGTGCCAGCAGCTTGAGGGGGGGCCACGGAGAGACCCAGTACTTC
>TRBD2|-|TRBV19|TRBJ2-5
CASRSRHGRETQYF
TGTGCCAGTAGGTCCCGCCACGGGAGGGAGACCCAGTACTTC
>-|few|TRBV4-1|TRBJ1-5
CASSQDRDQPQHF
TGCGCCAGCAGCCAAGACAGGGATCAGCCCCAGCATTTT
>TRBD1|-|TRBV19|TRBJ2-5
CASSDRDEQETQYF
TGTGCCAGTAGTGACAGGGACGAACAAGAGACCCAGTACTTC
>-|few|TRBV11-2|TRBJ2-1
CASSSTQGQHYNEQFF
TGTGCCAGCAGCTCCACCCAGGGACAACACTACAATGAGCAGTTCTTC
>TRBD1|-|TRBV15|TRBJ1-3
CATSRAGQVSGNTIYF
TGTGCCACCAGCAGGGCTGGACAGGTCTCTGGAAACACCATATATTTT
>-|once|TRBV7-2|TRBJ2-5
CASSLDLAKQYF
TGTGCCAGCAGCTTAGACCTAGCGAAGCAGTACTTC
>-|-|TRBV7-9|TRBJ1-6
CASSLDGGRQNSPLHF
TGTGCCAGCAGCTTAGACGGGGGGCGCCAAAATTCACCCCTCCACTTT
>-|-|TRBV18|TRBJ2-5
CASSPITGLGETQYF
TGTGCCAGCTCACCGATAACAGGGTTGGGAGAGACCCAGTACTTC
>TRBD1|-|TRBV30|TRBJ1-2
CAWSQGAYGYTF
TGTGCCTGGAGTCAGGGGGCCTATGGCTACACCTTC
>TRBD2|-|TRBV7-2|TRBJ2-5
CASSLGGGTEETQYF
TGTGCCAGCAGCTTGGGGGGAGGGACGGAAGAGACCCAGTACTTC
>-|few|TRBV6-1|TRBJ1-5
CASSPFDSGNQPQHF
TGTGCCAGCAGTCCATTTGATAGCGGCAATCAGCCCCAGCATTTT
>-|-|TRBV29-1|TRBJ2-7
CSAGWETEQYF
TGCAGCGCCGGTTGGGAGACAGAGCAGTACTTC
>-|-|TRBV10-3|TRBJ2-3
CAISESASRLHTDTQYF
TGTGCCATCAGTGAGTCCGCCAGTAGACTTCACACAGATACGCAGTATTTT
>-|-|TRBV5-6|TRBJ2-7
CASSLLTARLLQYF
TGTGCCAGCAGCTTGTTGACAGCCCGCCTCCTGCAGTACTTC
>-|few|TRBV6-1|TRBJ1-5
CASSEAGGSQPQHF
TGTGCCAGCAGTGAGGCCGGAGGAAGTCAGCCCCAGCATTTT